These 19 T cell receptor beta chains were sequenced from one sample in a study of OX40 agonist ivuxolimab in advanced cancers. Measured with immunoSEQ multiplex PCR; TCRdb has only the in-frame clones, and not every one. This sample carries under 80,000 clones, 85% to 90% of them seen once, and the ten largest clones take under 1%. Sample: CD4+ or CD8+ T cells sorted from blood, taken in a trial of the OX40 agonist ivuxolimab. The origin of the receptors is an adult with an advanced solid tumor such as melanoma, head and neck, liver or kidney cancer.

V is TRBV19 and J is TRBJ2-7, with D perhaps TRBD1 (5 bases). This CDR3 comprises 13 residues. The V gene's germline CDR1 is LNHDA and CDR2 SQIVND (reference sequence). Trimming took 4 bases from V and 3 from J, leaving 10 bases between them. CDR3 loop: CASSKGLFYEQYF. CDR3 DNA sequence: TGTGCCAGTAGTAAGGGGCTGTTCTACGAGCAGTACTTC.

This clone was detected a few times. The rearrangement uses TRBV4-1 and TRBJ2-3; 7 bases are a match to TRBD1. This CDR3 contains 14 residues. With 4 bases clipped from V and 0 bases from J, the junction kept 1 base outside the gene matches. Germline assignment: CDR1 MGHRA and CDR2 YSYEKL. This CDR3 reads CASSRGQSTDTQYF. CDR3 sequence (DNA): TGCGCCAGCAGCCGGGGACAGAGCACAGATACGCAGTATTTT.

The chain combines TRBV6-5 with TRBJ2-7, with no clear D. From germline, CDR1 is MNHEY and CDR2 SVGAGI. V was cut by 6 bases and J by 4 bases, with 16 bases left in between. CDR3 length: 14 amino acids. The CDR3, as DNA: TGTGCCAGCAGAGCTCGGATAGGTGGATACGAGCAGTACTTC. It codes for CASRARIGGYEQYF.

The chain joins TRBV28 to TRBJ1-3; 9 bases fit TRBD1. This CDR3 has 15 residues. Germline assignment: CDR1 MDHEN and CDR2 SYDVKM. The junction had 11 bases not matched to a gene; V was cut back by 7 bases and J by 7 bases. The CDR3 sequence is CASTPQGAFGNTIYF. The DNA of the CDR3 is TGTGCCAGCACCCCACAGGGGGCGTTTGGGAACACCATATATTTT.

V gene TRBV19 combines with J gene TRBJ1-1; TRBD1 aligns across 9 bases. Germline CDR1 reads LNHDA; CDR2 reads SQIVND (reference sequence). Trimming at V came to 4 bases and at J to 0 bases, leaving 3 bases not matched to a gene. The CDR3 extends over 15 amino acids. The CDR3: CASSRDRAVNTEAFF. In DNA form, the CDR3 reads TGTGCCAGTAGTAGGGACAGGGCGGTGAACACTGAAGCTTTCTTT.

The genes are TRBV28 and TRBJ2-1; the match to TRBD2 covers 8 bases. J lost 5 bases, V lost 2 bases, and 8 bases had no gene match. Germline values: CDR1 MDHEN, CDR2 SYDVKM. The CDR3 is made up of 16 amino acids. CDR3 loop: CASSLHPAGVNNEQFF. The CDR3, as DNA: TGTGCCAGCAGTTTACATCCAGCGGGAGTCAACAATGAGCAGTTCTTC.

V is TRBV18 and J is TRBJ1-4; no clear D gene. This CDR3 contains 14 residues. Trimming cost V 5 bases and J 2 bases, with 9 bases left between them. Looked up from germline, CDR1 is KGHSH and CDR2 is LQKENI. The CDR3 reads CASSVSPTNEKLFF. DNA of the CDR3: TGTGCCAGCTCAGTGAGCCCTACTAATGAAAAACTGTTTTTT.

The gene calls are TRBV11-1 and TRBJ2-2; 11 nucleotides align to TRBD1. The junction had 5 bases not matched to a gene; V was cut back by 4 bases and J by 7 bases. Germline CDR1 SGHAT, CDR2 FQDESV (reference sequence). The CDR3 spans 15 residues. Written as DNA, the CDR3 is TGTGCCAGCAGCTACGGACAGGGGGCCGGCGGGGAGCTGTTTTTT. It translates to CASSYGQGAGGELFF.

The genes are TRBV6-6 and TRBJ1-1; no definite D call. Germline CDR1 and CDR2: MNHNY and SVGAGI (reference sequence). The V end lost 6 bases, the J end lost 0 bases, and 8 bases lay between the germline ends. This CDR3 has 13 amino acids. For the CDR3, the DNA is TGTGCCAGCAGCCCTACCCTGAACACTGAAGCTTTCTTT. Its translation: CASSPTLNTEAFF.

The chain carries TRBV5-1 and TRBJ2-7; 12 positions match TRBD2. V lost 1 base, J lost 2 bases, and 10 bases stayed unmatched. The CDR3 loop spans 18 amino acids. The germline gives CDR1 SGHRS, CDR2 YFSETQ. CDR3 nucleotides: TGCGCCAGCAGCTTGAGACTAGCGGGAGTTGCCACCCCCTACGAGCAGTACTTC. It translates to CASSLRLAGVATPYEQYF. Filled out from reference TRBV5-1 and TRBJ2-7, the complete variable domain reads KAGVTQTPRYLIKTRGQQVTLSCSPISGHRSVSWYQQTPGQGLQFLFEYFSETQRNKGNFPGRFSGRQFSNSRSEMNVSTLELGDSALYLCASSLRLAGVATPYEQYFGPGTRLTVT.

The chain uses TRBV2 and TRBJ1-5; 9 bases are a match to TRBD1. Trimming removed 8 bases from V and 6 bases from J; junction bases left unmatched: 5. Germline V gives CDR1 SNHLY, CDR2 FYNNEI. The CDR3 runs 13 residues. The CDR3 DNA reads as TGTGCCAGCTCCCGGACAGGGGTTCAGCCCCAGCATTTT. Translation: CASSRTGVQPQHF.

This chain uses TRBV30 with TRBJ2-1, with 10 bases identical to TRBD2. The CDR3 loop spans 14 amino acids. Per the germline V gene, CDR1 is GTSNPN and CDR2 is SVGIG (reference sequence). V was clipped by 2 bases and J by 6 bases; unmatched bases: 4. CDR3 protein: CAWSLVAGGNEQFF. The CDR3 nucleotides are TGTGCCTGGAGTTTAGTAGCGGGGGGCAATGAGCAGTTCTTC.

The chain recombines TRBV28 with TRBJ1-1, with D unclear. The CDR3 contains 14 residues. Germline values: CDR1 MDHEN, CDR2 SYDVKM. Trimming stripped 2 bases from V and 1 base from J, with 8 bases between. CDR3: CASSLAQKNTEAFF. The CDR3 nucleotides are TGTGCCAGCAGTTTAGCCCAAAAGAACACTGAAGCTTTCTTT.

The chain couples TRBV28 to TRBJ1-1; D unresolved. The germline CDR1 and CDR2 sequences are MDHEN and SYDVKM. The CDR3 has 11 residues. The DNA for the CDR3 is TGTGTTCTTCTGGCGAACACTGAAGCTTTCTTT. It yields the protein CVLLANTEAFF. The whole variable domain, remainder taken from reference TRBV28 and TRBJ1-1, is DVKVTQSSRYLVKRTGEKVFLECVQDMDHENMFWYRQDPGLGLRLIYFSYDVKMKEKGDIPEGYSVSREKKERFSLILESASTNQTSMYLCVLLANTEAFFGQGTRLTVV.

The chain carries TRBV29-1 and TRBJ1-1; a weak D match, TRBD1 (5 bases). The CDR3 is made up of 12 amino acids. V lost 4 bases and J 9 bases, leaving 15 bases between the germline ends. Per germline, CDR1 SQVTM and CDR2 ANQGSEA. CDR3 DNA: TGCAGCGTTGGGTTCCAGGGCGGGCAAGCTTTCTTT. Amino acid sequence: CSVGFQGGQAFF.

In this sample, this clone turned up a few times. This chain links TRBV30 with TRBJ1-5, with D uncertain. Germline V gene data show CDR1 as GTSNPN and CDR2 as SVGIG (reference sequence). The CDR3 is 13 residues long. The V end lost 2 bases, the J end lost 3 bases, and 8 bases lay between the germline ends. CDR3 residues: CAWSNGDNQPQHF. The CDR3 DNA is TGTGCCTGGAGTAATGGGGACAATCAGCCCCAGCATTTT.

V is TRBV28 and J is TRBJ1-2; D perhaps matches TRBD1 (5 bases). Trimming stripped 4 bases from V and 0 bases from J, with 18 bases between. The germline gives CDR1 MDHEN, CDR2 SYDVKM. The CDR3 covers 17 residues. In DNA, the CDR3 is TGTGCCAGCAGTTCACCGGGACGGTCTCGAGCTAACTATGGCTACACCTTC. The encoded protein is CASSSPGRSRANYGYTF.

J is TRBJ1-5 and V is TRBV7-9; D remains ambiguous. CDR1 SEHNR and CDR2 FQNEAQ come from the germline V gene (reference sequence). This CDR3 has 13 residues. V shed 0 bases and J shed 6 bases, with 6 bases lying between them. The CDR3 coding sequence is TGTGCCAGCAGCTTAGCGCTTTTTCAGCCCCAGCATTTT. Translated: CASSLALFQPQHF. The whole variable domain, remainder taken from reference TRBV7-9 and TRBJ1-5, is DTGVSQNPRHKITKRGQNVTFRCDPISEHNRLYWYRQTLGQGPEFLTYFQNEAQLEKSRLLSDRFSAERPKGSFSTLEIQRTEQGDSAMYLCASSLALFQPQHFGDGTRLSIL.

This clone was detected a few times. V is TRBV28 and J is TRBJ2-2, with D possibly being TRBD2 (5 bases). Germline CDR1 is MDHEN and CDR2 is SYDVKM. Trimming stripped 4 bases from V and 7 bases from J, with 16 bases between. The CDR3 is 15 residues long. CDR3 residues: CASSYSGVAGGELFF. CDR3 nucleotides: TGTGCCAGCAGTTATTCTGGAGTCGCGGGCGGGGAGCTGTTTTTT.